The clone carrying this T cell receptor (beta chain) was seen only once. The antigen is unknown. V shed 8 bases, J shed 5 bases, and the junction held 9 bases outside the gene matches. The CDR3 is 16 amino acids. MiXCR, run by TCRdb on the reads, gives a single entry per CDR3 protein. The table includes fewer than 30,000 distinct CDR3 sequences, around 70% detected once. The sample belongs to a study of type 1 regulatory T cells. Study at large: This in vitro CD4 product, T-allo10, is enriched for Tr1 cells and alloantigen-specific.

This clonotype was obtained from a human donor in good health. This chain links TRBV12-3 or TRBV12-4 with TRBJ2-2; TRBD2 matches 12 bases. Sample: cultured T cells, either the whole culture or a sorted T cell fraction (not recorded which). Documented subset: Tr1-enriched cell product generated in vitro against host alloantigens. The CDR3 spells CASCLAGGPRTGELFF. CDR3 in DNA: TGTGCCAGCTGCCTAGCGGGGGGGCCTCGGACCGGGGAGCTGTTTTTT.